This paragraph reports one T cell receptor beta chain. The sample is drawn from a study of T cells in tuberculosis. Study as a whole: CD1B tetramers identified T cells specific for mycobacterial lipid GMM.

Per the germline V gene, CDR1 is MGHRA and CDR2 is YSYEKL. The CDR3 totals 16 residues. The V gene end was trimmed by 3 bases and the J gene end by 3 bases; junction bases not matched to a gene: 7. After thawing and overnight rest, PBMC were stained with GMM-loaded CD1B tetramer, viability dye and anti-CD3 for sorting. C32 glucose monomycolate from Rhodococcus equi was loaded onto the CD1B tetramers. Each donor contributed roughly 100,000 sorted tetramer-negative cells. Chain pairing is unknown; alpha and beta were sequenced separately. Clones were read by immunoSEQ multiplex PCR, and TCRdb kept only the in-frame ones, dropping some. The sample lists about 59,000 clones; roughly 79% were seen once.

The specimen was CD1b-GMM tetramer-negative cells sorted from PBMCs. The genes are TRBV4-1 and TRBJ1-5; the match to TRBD1 covers 8 bases. The sequence came from an adult woman with latent tuberculosis. The CDR3 nucleotides are TGCGCCAGCAGCCACGCTGGGACAGGCCTCAATCAGCCCCAGCATTTT. Translation gives CASSHAGTGLNQPQHF.